This is a list of T cell receptor beta chains from one sample in a study of shared clonotypes between healthy human individuals. The data were produced by immunoSEQ multiplex PCR, yet TCRdb's version contains in-frame clones alone and is incomplete. The profile shows approximately 510,000 clones, 79% of them singletons. The source material was PBMCs. The receptor set was obtained from a woman aged 40 to 49 in good health. Some clones in this sample may be carry-over from other donors' samples. Both conserved end residues are part of each CDR3. A D gene is named only where the DNA matches it firmly. A row's size may be missing; if present it is once, few, many or a size class.

d_call,clone_size,v_call,j_call,cdr3_aa,cdr3_nt
TRBD1,-,TRBV6-1,TRBJ2-1,CASSERQGDYNEQFF,TGTGCCAGCAGTGAAAGGCAGGGGGACTACAATGAGCAGTTCTTC
-,once,TRBV11-2,TRBJ2-1,CASSFLVADTNEQFF,TGTGCCAGCAGCTTTCTGGTAGCGGATACAAATGAGCAGTTCTTC
-,few,TRBV6-1,TRBJ1-1,CASSFRVRANTEAFF,TGTGCCAGCAGCTTCAGGGTCAGGGCGAACACTGAAGCTTTCTTT
-,few,TRBV30,TRBJ2-2,CAWQRRGGGNTGELFF,TGTGCCTGGCAGAGAAGGGGTGGGGGAAACACCGGGGAGCTGTTTTTT
-,-,TRBV2,TRBJ2-7,CASSGGEQYF,TGTGCCAGCAGTGGGGGCGAGCAGTACTTC
TRBD1,few,TRBV27,TRBJ1-1,CASSFRGSEAFF,TGTGCCAGCAGTTTCAGGGGGTCAGAAGCTTTCTTT
TRBD2,-,TRBV7-3,TRBJ2-1,CASSPLADSTKNEQFF,TGTGCCAGCAGCCCACTAGCGGACTCAACAAAGAATGAGCAGTTCTTC
TRBD1,-,TRBV18,TRBJ1-1,CASSLRTGRNTEAFF,TGTGCCAGCTCACTACGGACAGGAAGGAACACTGAAGCTTTCTTT
-,few,TRBV30,TRBJ1-1,CAWRLNTEAFF,TGTGCCTGGCGGCTGAACACTGAAGCTTTCTTT
-,-,TRBV5-1,TRBJ2-2,CASGQDSSNTGELFF,TGCGCCAGTGGCCAGGACAGTTCGAACACCGGGGAGCTGTTTTTT
-,-,TRBV7-8,TRBJ1-1,CASSIAGTANTEAFF,TGTGCCAGCAGCATAGCCGGGACGGCGAACACTGAAGCTTTCTTT
-,-,TRBV6-1,TRBJ2-3,CASSEAESTDTQYF,TGTGCCAGCAGTGAAGCGGAAAGCACAGATACGCAGTATTTT
TRBD1,once,TRBV28,TRBJ1-4,CASGTGQGTANEKLFF,TGTGCCAGCGGAACGGGACAGGGAACGGCTAATGAAAAACTGTTTTTT
TRBD1,-,TRBV11-2,TRBJ1-3,CASSLDLQGAGNTIYF,TGTGCCAGCAGCTTAGATCTGCAGGGGGCTGGAAACACCATATATTTT
-,-,TRBV29-1,TRBJ1-3,CSARATSGNTIYF,TGCAGCGCCCGGGCCACCTCTGGAAACACCATATATTTT
-,-,TRBV28,TRBJ2-1,CASSEPRGRSSYNEQFF,TGTGCCAGCAGTGAACCCCGGGGGAGGAGCTCCTACAATGAGCAGTTCTTC
TRBD2,medium-sized,TRBV28,TRBJ2-7,CASSLSPSGSYEQYF,TGTGCCAGCAGTTTAAGTCCTAGCGGGAGCTACGAGCAGTACTTC
TRBD2,-,TRBV7-9,TRBJ2-3,CASSFRGSGADTQYF,TGTGCCAGCAGCTTTCGCGGCAGCGGGGCAGATACGCAGTATTTT
TRBD2,-,TRBV18,TRBJ2-3,CASSPPSLAAQYF,TGTGCCAGCTCACCACCGAGTCTAGCGGCGCAGTATTTT
-,few,TRBV27,TRBJ2-2,CASSMSTGELFF,TGTGCCAGCAGTATGAGCACCGGGGAGCTGTTTTTT
-,-,TRBV11-3,TRBJ2-2,CASSPRTNTGELFF,TGTGCCAGCAGCCCCCGGACAAACACCGGGGAGCTGTTTTTT
-,-,TRBV6-5,TRBJ2-1,CASSYWLAGEQFF,TGTGCCAGCAGTTACTGGCTAGCCGGTGAGCAGTTCTTC
-,-,TRBV9,TRBJ1-1,CASSVVWNTEAFF,TGTGCCAGCAGCGTAGTGTGGAACACTGAAGCTTTCTTT
TRBD1,-,TRBV19,TRBJ1-1,CASSILDRGTEAFF,TGTGCCAGTAGTATCCTGGACAGGGGCACTGAAGCTTTCTTT
-,once,TRBV6-1,TRBJ1-1,CASSATANTEAFF,TGTGCCAGCAGTGCGACAGCCAACACTGAAGCTTTCTTT
TRBD2,-,TRBV11-3,TRBJ2-1,CASSQGLAETNEQFF,TGTGCCAGCAGCCAGGGACTAGCGGAGACCAATGAGCAGTTCTTC
TRBD2,-,TRBV5-1,TRBJ2-7,CASSPAPRPTSGTYEQYF,TGCGCCAGCAGCCCTGCTCCGAGGCCGACTAGCGGAACCTACGAGCAGTACTTC
TRBD2,-,TRBV2,TRBJ2-3,CASQGPGTSGKPTDTQYF,TGTGCCAGCCAGGGGCCCGGGACTAGCGGGAAACCTACAGATACGCAGTATTTT
TRBD2,-,TRBV28,TRBJ2-7,CASSLWTSGIEQYF,TGTGCCAGCAGTTTATGGACTAGCGGGATTGAGCAGTACTTC
TRBD2,few,TRBV2,TRBJ2-1,CASSPRTGGSGDEQFF,TGTGCCAGCTCCCCCCGTACGGGAGGCTCTGGGGATGAGCAGTTCTTC
-,once,TRBV6-1,TRBJ1-2,CASSEAAGYGYTF,TGTGCCAGCAGTGAAGCGGCAGGGTATGGCTACACCTTC
TRBD2,once,TRBV7-9,TRBJ2-3,CASRGLAGIDTQYF,TGTGCCAGCAGAGGACTAGCGGGAATAGATACGCAGTATTTT
-,-,TRBV14,TRBJ2-7,CASSQARSEQYF,TGTGCCAGCAGCCAAGCTCGAAGTGAGCAGTACTTC
-,-,TRBV2,TRBJ2-2,CASNHAYGPNTGELFF,TGTGCCAGCAACCACGCCTACGGGCCGAACACCGGGGAGCTGTTTTTT
-,few,TRBV7-9,TRBJ1-1,CASSLRTAMNTEAFF,TGTGCCAGCAGCCTCCGGACAGCTATGAACACTGAAGCTTTCTTT